The entry below gives a single TCR beta chain sequence along with its context. The target antigen is unknown. This entry comes from a study of shared clonotypes between healthy human individuals. Profiling relied on immunoSEQ multiplex PCR, and the TCRdb table lists in-frame clones only, not all of them. This sample has approximately 590,000 clones, with nearly 97% found just once. Study observations and caveats: Although depth was large, rarefaction showed that sequencing of the sorted subsets was incomplete. Of the naive CD4 clonotypes, approximately 5% were shared across several donors. Only blood was sampled; tissue repertoires likely differ.

The CDR3 is 16 amino acids. Trimming removed 4 bases from V and 6 bases from J; junction bases left unmatched: 14. The germline V gene encodes CDR1 SEHNR and CDR2 FQNEAQ (reference sequence). Positive CCR7 selection of CD45RO-negative cells yielded the naive CD8 cells, and terminally differentiated effector memory CD45RA+ cells were excluded. The sequencing input was naive CD8+ T cells sorted from blood. The rearrangement uses TRBV7-9 and TRBJ2-7, with TRBD1 matching 8 bases. The source is a woman aged 25 to 45 in good health. For the CDR3, the DNA is TGTGCCAGCAGCTCCTCCCCCGGGACAGGAGCAAGCGAGCAGTACTTC. It yields the protein CASSSSPGTGASEQYF.